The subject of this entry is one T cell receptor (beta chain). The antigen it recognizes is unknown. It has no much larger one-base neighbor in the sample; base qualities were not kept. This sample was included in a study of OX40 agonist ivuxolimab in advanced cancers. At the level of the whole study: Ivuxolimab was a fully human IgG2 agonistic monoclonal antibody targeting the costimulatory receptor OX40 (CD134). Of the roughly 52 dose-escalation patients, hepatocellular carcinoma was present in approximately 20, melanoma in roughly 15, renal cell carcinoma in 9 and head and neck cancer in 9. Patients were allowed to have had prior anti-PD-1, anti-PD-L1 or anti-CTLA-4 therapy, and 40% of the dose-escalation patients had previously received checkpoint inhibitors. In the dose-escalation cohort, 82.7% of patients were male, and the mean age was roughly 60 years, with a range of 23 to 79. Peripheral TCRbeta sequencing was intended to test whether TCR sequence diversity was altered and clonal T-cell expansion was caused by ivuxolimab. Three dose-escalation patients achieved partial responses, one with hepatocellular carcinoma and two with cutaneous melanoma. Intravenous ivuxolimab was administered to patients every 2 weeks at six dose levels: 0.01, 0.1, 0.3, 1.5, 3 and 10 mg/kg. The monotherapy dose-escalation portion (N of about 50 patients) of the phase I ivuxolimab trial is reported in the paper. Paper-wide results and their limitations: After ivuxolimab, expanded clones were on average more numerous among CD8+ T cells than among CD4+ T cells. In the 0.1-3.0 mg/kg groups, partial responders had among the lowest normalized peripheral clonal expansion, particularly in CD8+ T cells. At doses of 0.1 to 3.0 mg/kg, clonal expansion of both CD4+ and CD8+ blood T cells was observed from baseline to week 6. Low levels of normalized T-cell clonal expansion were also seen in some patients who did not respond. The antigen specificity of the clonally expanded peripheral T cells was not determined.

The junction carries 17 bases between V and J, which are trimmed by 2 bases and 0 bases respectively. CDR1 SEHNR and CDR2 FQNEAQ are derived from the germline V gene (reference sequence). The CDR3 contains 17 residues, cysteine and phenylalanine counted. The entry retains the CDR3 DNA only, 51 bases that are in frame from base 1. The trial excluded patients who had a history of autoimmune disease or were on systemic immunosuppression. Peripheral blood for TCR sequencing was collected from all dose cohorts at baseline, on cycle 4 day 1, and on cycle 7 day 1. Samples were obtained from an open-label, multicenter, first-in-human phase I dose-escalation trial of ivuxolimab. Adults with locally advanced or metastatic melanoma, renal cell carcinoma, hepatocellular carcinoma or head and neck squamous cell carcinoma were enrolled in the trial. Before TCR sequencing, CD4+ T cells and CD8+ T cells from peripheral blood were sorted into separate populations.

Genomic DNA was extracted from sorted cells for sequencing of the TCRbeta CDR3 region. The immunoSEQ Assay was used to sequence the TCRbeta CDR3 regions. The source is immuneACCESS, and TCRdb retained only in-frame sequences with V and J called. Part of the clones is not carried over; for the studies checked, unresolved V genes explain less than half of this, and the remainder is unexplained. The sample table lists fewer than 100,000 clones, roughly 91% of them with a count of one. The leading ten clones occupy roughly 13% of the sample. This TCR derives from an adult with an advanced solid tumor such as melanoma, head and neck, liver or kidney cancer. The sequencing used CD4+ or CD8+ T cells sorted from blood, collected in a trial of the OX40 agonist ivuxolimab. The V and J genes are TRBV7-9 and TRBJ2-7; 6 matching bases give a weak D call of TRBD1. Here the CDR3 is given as CASSLSRGSTDSYEQYF. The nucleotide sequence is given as TGTGCCAGCAGCTTATCCAGGGGCAGCACCGACTCCTACGAGCAGTACTTC.